Presented here are 17 T cell receptor beta chains from one specimen sequenced in a study of neurological immune-mediated disorders. TCRdb analysed the 5' RACE reads with MiXCR anew, one entry per CDR3 protein. The data contain tens of thousands of distinct CDR3 sequences, under 3% of them singletons. The sample was PBMCs. All receptors derive from a man aged 45-65 years with multiple sclerosis.

This clonotype was observed at least ten times. This chain uses TRBV7-9 with TRBJ2-1; 8 nucleotides agree with TRBD2. There are 15 residues in the CDR3. Trimming at V came to 3 bases and at J to 2 bases, leaving 3 bases not matched to a gene. CDR1 and CDR2 from the germline V gene are SEHNR and FQNEAQ (reference sequence). The CDR3 nucleotides are TGTGCCAGCAGCTTCGGCGGGGGGCCCTACAATGAGCAGTTCTTC. Its translation: CASSFGGGPYNEQFF.

This clonotype has at least ten counts. The V gene is TRBV10-3, the J gene TRBJ1-2, with D perhaps TRBD1 (5 bases). V was trimmed by 4 bases and J by 8 bases, leaving 20 bases between them. The CDR3 is made up of 15 amino acids. The germline gives CDR1 ENHRY, CDR2 SYGVKD. The chain's CDR3 is CAISGAGTTGRGYTF. CDR3 coding DNA: TGTGCCATCAGTGGGGCGGGGACGACGGGACGGGGCTACACCTTC.

This clonotype was seen once. The chain joins TRBV14 to TRBJ2-7, with a tentative D call TRBD2 (6 bases). The CDR3 loop spans 13 amino acids. CDR1 is SGHDN, CDR2 FVKESK, per germline. With 3 bases removed from V and 3 bases from J, the gap between germline ends came to 9 bases. The CDR3 protein is CASSHSGDYEQYF. DNA of the CDR3: TGTGCCAGCAGCCATAGCGGAGACTACGAGCAGTACTTC.

This clonotype was counted many times. This rearrangement joins TRBV20-1 to TRBJ2-2; possible D gene TRBD1, 5 bases. Trimming pared 5 bases from V and 1 base from J, leaving 11 bases between. The germline gives CDR1 DFQATT, CDR2 SNEGSKA (reference sequence). This CDR3 is 14 amino acids long. This CDR3 is CSADSLMNTGELFF. The DNA of the CDR3 is TGCAGTGCTGACAGTCTGATGAACACCGGGGAGCTGTTTTTT.

In its sample, this clonotype was seen many times. The chain uses TRBV29-1 and TRBJ1-4; D is possibly TRBD1 (6 bases). The germline gives CDR1 SQVTM, CDR2 ANQGSEA. Deletions cut 5 bases from V and 6 bases from J, with 13 bases between. The CDR3 is 13 amino acids. In nucleotides, the CDR3 is TGCAGCGTTATGGCACAGGGTCATGAAAAACTGTTTTTT. Translated: CSVMAQGHEKLFF.

This clonotype was seen at least ten times. The chain couples TRBV15 to TRBJ2-1; 7 positions match TRBD2. The CDR3 loop spans 13 amino acids. Germline CDR1 reads LNHNV; CDR2 reads YYDKDF (reference sequence). V dropped 8 bases and J dropped 3; count of bases not matched to a gene: 4. The CDR3 spells CATGGGGYNEQFF. The CDR3 DNA reads TGTGCCACCGGCGGCGGGGGCTACAATGAGCAGTTCTTC.

In this sample, this clonotype turned up many times. This chain connects TRBV5-1 to TRBJ1-6; the D is unclear. Germline lookup yields CDR1 SGHRS and CDR2 YFSETQ. Trimming shortened V by 0 bases and J by 7 bases, and 11 bases separated the two germline ends. The CDR3 runs to 15 residues. CDR3 residues: CASSLEVGGNSPLHF. The CDR3 DNA reads as TGCGCCAGCAGCTTGGAAGTCGGTGGGAATTCACCCCTCCACTTT.

At least ten counts were recorded for this clonotype. J is TRBJ1-2 and V is TRBV6-5; a possible D gene is TRBD1 (6 bases). Germline CDR1 and CDR2: MNHEY and SVGAGI. The CDR3 has 12 residues. Trimming removed 6 bases at V and 7 bases at J, with 12 bases between. The CDR3 is CASRNREGGYTF. The CDR3 nucleotides are TGTGCCAGCAGAAACAGGGAGGGTGGCTACACCTTC.

This clonotype has ten or more counts. This chain uses TRBV7-8 with TRBJ2-3; D gene uncertain. The CDR3 covers 13 residues. Germline CDR1 reads SGHVS; CDR2 reads FQNEAQ. Between the trimmed V and J ends, which lost 4 bases and 2 bases, there was a span of 7 bases. CDR3 bases: TGTGCCAGCAGCTCCCGGACCACAGATACGCAGTATTTT. Its translation: CASSSRTTDTQYF.

This clonotype was picked up many times. The J gene is TRBJ1-2, the V gene TRBV6-1; D uncertain. CDR3 length equals 12 residues. V lost 6 bases to trimming and J lost 1 base, with 6 bases between them. Germline loops: CDR1 MNHNS, CDR2 SASEGT. CDR3 nucleotides: TGTGCCAGCAGCTCAATTAACTATGGCTACACCTTC. Protein: CASSSINYGYTF.

This clonotype was detected many times. J is TRBJ2-5 and V is TRBV20-1, with TRBD2 matching over 7 bases. The CDR3 has 13 residues. The junction had 4 bases not matched to a gene; V was cut back by 1 base and J by 5 bases. Germline V gene lookup returns CDR1 DFQATT and CDR2 SNEGSKA (reference sequence). The CDR3 sequence: CSARAGGGETQYF. DNA of the CDR3: TGCAGTGCTAGAGCGGGGGGAGGCGAGACCCAGTACTTC.

Many counts were recorded for this clonotype. This chain joins TRBV10-2 and TRBJ2-5; TRBD2 matches at 9 bases. Trimming at V came to 8 bases and at J to 2 bases, leaving 3 bases not matched to a gene. Germline-derived CDR1 and CDR2 are WSHSY and SAAADI. The CDR3 is 13 amino acids. The CDR3 protein is CASGRGGQETQYF. DNA for the CDR3: TGCGCCAGCGGGCGGGGGGGGCAAGAGACCCAGTACTTC.

In its sample, this clonotype was seen many times. The chain recombines TRBV3-1 with TRBJ1-6, with 7 bases aligning to TRBD1. Trimming at V came to 5 bases and at J to 7 bases, leaving 5 bases not matched to a gene. This CDR3 has 14 amino acids. Per the germline V gene, CDR1 is LGHDT and CDR2 is YNNKEL (reference sequence). This CDR3 reads CASSVWGQNSPLHF. The CDR3 region has the DNA TGTGCCAGCAGCGTCTGGGGACAGAATTCACCCCTCCACTTT.

This clonotype has at least ten counts. The chain is built from TRBV2 and TRBJ2-1, with 13 bases lining up with TRBD2. CDR1 SNHLY and CDR2 FYNNEI come from the germline V gene. After removal of 6 bases from V and 15 bases from J, the junction contained 14 bases not matched to a gene. The CDR3 consists of 15 residues. The CDR3 protein is CASSPEGTSGANVFF. In DNA, the CDR3 is TGTGCCAGCAGCCCCGAGGGGACTAGCGGGGCGAACGTGTTCTTC.

This clonotype came up many times. CDR3 coding DNA: TGTGCCAGCAGCCCCGTTACGGGACAGGGTTCCTCACCCCTCCACTTT. As protein: CASSPVTGQGSSPLHF. The chain carries TRBV7-2 and TRBJ1-6, with 9 bases matching TRBD1. CDR1 and CDR2 from the germline V gene are SGHTA and FQGNSA. The V and J ends lost 5 bases and 10 bases, in that order; junction bases with no gene match: 12. The CDR3 is made up of 16 amino acids.

This clonotype occurred many times. This rearrangement joins TRBV7-9 to TRBJ1-1, with TRBD1 matching 12 bases. In germline, CDR1 is SEHNR, CDR2 FQNEAQ (reference sequence). The CDR3 is made up of 15 amino acids. V dropped 5 bases and J dropped 5; count of bases not matched to a gene: 6. The CDR3 sequence is CASSVRDRGRTEAFF. The DNA of the CDR3 is TGTGCCAGCAGCGTCCGGGACAGGGGGCGGACTGAAGCTTTCTTT.

This clonotype was seen ten or more times. The J gene is TRBJ1-6, the V gene TRBV20-1; the D gene is possibly TRBD1 (6 bases). CDR1 and CDR2 from the germline V gene are DFQATT and SNEGSKA (reference sequence). V lost 5 bases and J 7 bases, leaving 12 bases between the germline ends. This CDR3 contains 13 residues. This chain's CDR3 is CSAEGGYNSPLHF. The CDR3 bases are TGCAGTGCTGAGGGGGGGTACAATTCACCCCTCCACTTT.